The rows below give T cell receptor beta chains drawn from one sample of a study of T cell responses to AZD1222 COVID-19 vaccine. TCRdb's table, derived via immunoSEQ multiplex PCR, lists solely in-frame clones and lacks some. The sample lists 120,000 to 150,000 clones, roughly 90% occurring once. This specimen was peripheral blood, taken on day 0 of AZD1222 vaccination. Source of these receptors: an adult in good health. Each CDR3 is given with its conserved first and last residue. A D gene is named only where the DNA matches it firmly.

TRBD2,TRBJ2-4,TRBV30,CAWAQYASGSGNIQYF,TGTGCCTGGGCCCAGTACGCTAGCGGGAGCGGTAACATTCAGTACTTC
TRBD2,TRBJ2-7,TRBV7-9,CASSLRGLAGGPSIYEQYF,TGTGCCAGCAGCTTAAGGGGGCTAGCGGGAGGACCGTCGATCTACGAGCAGTACTTC
.,TRBJ2-5,TRBV13,CASSPRTGTQYF,TGTGCCAGCAGCCCAAGGACGGGGACCCAGTACTTC
.,TRBJ2-7,TRBV5-6,CASSAYHEQYF,TGTGCCAGCAGCGCGTACCACGAGCAGTACTTC